A selection of T cell receptor beta chains follows, all from one sample in a study of vaccination effects on CD4 cells after COVID-19. These receptors lack a known antigen. The data were produced by immunoSEQ multiplex PCR, yet TCRdb's version contains in-frame clones alone and is incomplete. The profile shows 20,000 to 30,000 clones, 69% of them singletons. The sequencing here drew on CD4+ T cells from PBMCs cultured with SARS-CoV-2 spike peptides, taken before COVID-19 vaccination. These receptors were taken from a human donor who had a prior SARS-CoV-2 infection. Both conserved end residues are trimmed from each CDR3.

j_call,v_call,cdr3_aa
TRBJ2-3,TRBV6-1,ASSEAHFVQASTDTQY
TRBJ2-2,TRBV7-8,ASSLLVVQTNTGELF
TRBJ2-5,TRBV3-1/TRBV3-2,ASSQLDSKTQY
TRBJ1-1,TRBV9,ASSRGEGIELAEAF
TRBJ2-7,TRBV3-1/TRBV3-2,ASSQDLRQGSYEQY
TRBJ1-3,TRBV5-6,ASSLEGAQGNTIY
TRBJ2-7,TRBV5-5,ASSLRSSYEQY
TRBJ2-2,TRBV9,ASSVGGRGNTGELF
TRBJ1-5,TRBV4-2,ASSQGRLPLPQH
TRBJ1-5,TRBV7-6,ASSPGPTRPQH
TRBJ1-1,TRBV2,ASSEAYRMNTEAF
TRBJ1-5,TRBV29-1,SARDRGSNQPQH
TRBJ2-5,TRBV6-5,ASSLRAGGETQY
TRBJ2-3,TRBV12-3/TRBV12-4,ASSPRDSTQY
TRBJ2-3,TRBV7-8,ASSPGTSGRGADTQY
TRBJ1-4,TRBV18,ASSPRREGNEKLF
TRBJ1-1,TRBV3-1/TRBV3-2,ASSQVGAGVNTEAF
TRBJ2-2,TRBV9,ASRGGDGELF
TRBJ2-3,TRBV7-2,ASSFPQRSDTQY
TRBJ2-7,TRBV20-1,SASYLAYYEQY
TRBJ2-1,TRBV7-9,ASSPRTSGHSYNEQF
TRBJ1-6,TRBV6-5,ASSTKTGGTPLH
TRBJ2-3,TRBV7-2,ASSYQAGGPTDTQY
TRBJ1-2,TRBV4-1,ASSQARGQSYGYT
TRBJ2-5,TRBV2,ASNAGVGQETQY
TRBJ2-7,TRBV5-4,ASSRLAGVGEQY
TRBJ2-7,TRBV23-1,AILRTSYEQY
TRBJ1-1,TRBV5-1,ASSTQMNTEAF
TRBJ2-7,TRBV15,ATSRDTGTYEQY
TRBJ1-2,TRBV19,ASSIRQGDGYT
TRBJ2-1,TRBV7-2,ASSSTFAGGYNEQF
TRBJ1-1,TRBV11-3,ASSLKGVWGQMNTEAF
TRBJ1-1,TRBV3-1/TRBV3-2,ASSQREGNTEAF
TRBJ2-2,TRBV5-6,ASSLVGPGELF
TRBJ1-6,TRBV11-3,ASSLGIDSNNSPLH
TRBJ2-6,TRBV11-3,ATNQGAHGANVLT
TRBJ2-5,TRBV14,ASSQGGNQETQY
TRBJ2-3,TRBV9,ASSVDSSGTQY
TRBJ2-3,TRBV2,ASSEVAAGANTQY
TRBJ1-6,TRBV19,ASSRQGNRGSPLH
TRBJ1-2,TRBV10-3,AISEGGDRGDYGYT
TRBJ2-3,TRBV19,ASSTKQGDTSGSPTDTQY
TRBJ1-4,TRBV30,AWDQSHNEKLF
TRBJ2-7,TRBV6-5,ASTTGARDEQY
TRBJ2-7,TRBV9,ASSPRPGLIPDEQY
TRBJ2-7,TRBV7-9,ASSLTRSSYEQY